The TCR beta chain described here comes from a study of OX40 agonist ivuxolimab in advanced cancers. Study at large: From roughly 23 to 90 years was the age range, with a mean of roughly 59 years, and 65% to 90% were male. Study findings and constraints: Both CD4+ and CD8+ T cell populations in blood had undergone clonal expansion by week 6 at 0.1 to 3.0 mg/kg. Nonresponders included some who also had low normalized T-cell clonal expansion. CD8+ T cells showed, on average, more clonal expansion than CD4+ cells.

This clone was seen only once. Its antigen is not known. Germline V CDR1 and CDR2: SGHVS, FNYEAQ. Trimming took 0 bases from V and 2 from J, leaving 10 bases between them. CDR3 size: 15 residues. The assay was immunoSEQ multiplex PCR, and TCRdb's table has in-frame clones only and misses some. The profile shows some 94,000 clones, roughly 90% of them singletons. The chain couples TRBV7-6 to TRBJ1-2; tentative D call: TRBD1 (6 bases). The sequence was obtained from an adult with an advanced solid tumor such as melanoma, head and neck, liver or kidney cancer. This material consisted of CD4+ or CD8+ T cells sorted from blood, taken in a trial of the OX40 agonist ivuxolimab. Here the CDR3 reads CASSLAAGANYGYTF. The CDR3 DNA is TGTGCCAGCAGCTTAGCTGCGGGGGCCAACTATGGCTACACCTTC.